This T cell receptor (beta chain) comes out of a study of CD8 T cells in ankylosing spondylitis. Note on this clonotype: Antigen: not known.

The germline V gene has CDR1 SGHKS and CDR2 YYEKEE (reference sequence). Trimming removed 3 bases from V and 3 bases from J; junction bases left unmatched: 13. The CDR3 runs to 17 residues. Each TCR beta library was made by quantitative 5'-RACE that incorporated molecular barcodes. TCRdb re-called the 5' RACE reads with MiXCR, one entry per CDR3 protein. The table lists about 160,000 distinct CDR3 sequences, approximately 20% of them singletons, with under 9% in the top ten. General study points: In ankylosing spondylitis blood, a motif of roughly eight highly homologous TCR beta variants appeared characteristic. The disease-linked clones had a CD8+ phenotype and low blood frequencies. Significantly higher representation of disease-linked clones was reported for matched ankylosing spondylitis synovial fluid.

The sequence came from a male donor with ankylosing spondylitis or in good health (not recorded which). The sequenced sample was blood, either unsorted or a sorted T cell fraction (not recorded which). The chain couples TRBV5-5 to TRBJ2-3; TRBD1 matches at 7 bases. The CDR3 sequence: CASSSRGRGYDTDTQYF. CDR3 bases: TGTGCCAGCAGCTCGAGGGGCAGGGGGTATGATACAGATACGCAGTATTTT.